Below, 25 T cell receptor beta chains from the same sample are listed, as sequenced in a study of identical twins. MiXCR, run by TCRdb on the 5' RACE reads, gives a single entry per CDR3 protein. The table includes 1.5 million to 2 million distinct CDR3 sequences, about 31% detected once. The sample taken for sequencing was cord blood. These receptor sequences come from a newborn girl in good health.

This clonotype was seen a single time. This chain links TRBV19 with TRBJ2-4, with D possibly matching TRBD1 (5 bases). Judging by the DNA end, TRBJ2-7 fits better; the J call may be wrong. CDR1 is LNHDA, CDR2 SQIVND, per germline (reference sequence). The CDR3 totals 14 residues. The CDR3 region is CASSIAQVPYEQYF. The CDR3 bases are TGTGCCAGTAGTATTGCACAGGTTCCCTACGAGCAGTACTTC.

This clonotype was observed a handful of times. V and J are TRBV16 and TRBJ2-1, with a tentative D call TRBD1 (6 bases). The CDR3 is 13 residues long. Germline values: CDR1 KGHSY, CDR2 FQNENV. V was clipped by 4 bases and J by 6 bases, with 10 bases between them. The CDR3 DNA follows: TGTGCCAGCAGCCCGTACAGGGTCAATGAGCAGTTCTTC. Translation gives CASSPYRVNEQFF.

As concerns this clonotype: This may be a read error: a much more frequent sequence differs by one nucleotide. The DNA of the CDR3 is TGCAGCGTTGGGCTAGCGGATGCGCAGTATTTT. Encoded protein: CSVGLADAQYF. This sequence joins TRBV29-1 and TRBJ2-3, with 7 bases fitting TRBD2. With 4 bases clipped from V and 10 bases from J, the junction kept 5 bases outside the gene matches. CDR3 size: 11 residues. The germline V gene encodes CDR1 SQVTM and CDR2 ANQGSEA.

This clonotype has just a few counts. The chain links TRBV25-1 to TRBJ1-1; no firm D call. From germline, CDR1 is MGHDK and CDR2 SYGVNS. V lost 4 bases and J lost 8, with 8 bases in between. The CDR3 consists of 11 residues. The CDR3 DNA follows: TGTGCCAGCAGTGTGTGGTCCGAAGCTTTCTTT. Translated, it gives CASSVWSEAFF.

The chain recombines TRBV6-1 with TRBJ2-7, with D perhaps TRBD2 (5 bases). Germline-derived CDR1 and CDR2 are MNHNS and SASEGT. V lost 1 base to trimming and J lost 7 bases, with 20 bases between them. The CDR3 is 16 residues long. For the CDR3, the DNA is TGTGCCAGCAGTGAAGTGGGCGGGCCCCCCTACAATGAGCAGTACTTC. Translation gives CASSEVGGPPYNEQYF.

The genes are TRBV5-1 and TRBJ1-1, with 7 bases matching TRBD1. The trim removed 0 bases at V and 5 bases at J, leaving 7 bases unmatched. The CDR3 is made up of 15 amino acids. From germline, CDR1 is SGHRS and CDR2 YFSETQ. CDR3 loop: CASSLATGVQTEAFF. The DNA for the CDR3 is TGCGCCAGCAGCTTGGCCACAGGGGTGCAAACTGAAGCTTTCTTT.

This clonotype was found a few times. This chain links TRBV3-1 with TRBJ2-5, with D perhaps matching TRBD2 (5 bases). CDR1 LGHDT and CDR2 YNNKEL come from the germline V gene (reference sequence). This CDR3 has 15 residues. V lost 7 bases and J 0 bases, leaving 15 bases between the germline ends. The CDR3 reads CASTQTASHQETQYF. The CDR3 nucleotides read TGTGCCAGCACCCAGACGGCTAGCCACCAAGAGACCCAGTACTTC.

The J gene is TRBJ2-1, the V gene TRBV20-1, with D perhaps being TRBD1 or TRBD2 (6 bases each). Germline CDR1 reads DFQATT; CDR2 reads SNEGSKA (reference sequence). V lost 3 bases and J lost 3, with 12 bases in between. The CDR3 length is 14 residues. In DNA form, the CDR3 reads TGCAGTGCTAGCGGGGGCCAGTTCTACAATGAGCAGTTCTTC. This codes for CSASGGQFYNEQFF.

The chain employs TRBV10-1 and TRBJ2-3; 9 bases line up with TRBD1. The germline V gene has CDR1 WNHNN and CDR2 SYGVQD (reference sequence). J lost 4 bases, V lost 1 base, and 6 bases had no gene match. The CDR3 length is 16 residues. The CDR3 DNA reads TGCGCCAGCAGTGAGTTCGGGGGACAGGGACCAGATACGCAGTATTTT. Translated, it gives CASSEFGGQGPDTQYF.

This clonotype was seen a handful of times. As DNA, the CDR3 is TGTGCCATCAGTGACCCACAGACCGGGACAGGGGCAGGTCAGCCCCAGCATTTT. Encoded protein: CAISDPQTGTGAGQPQHF. This rearrangement joins TRBV10-3 to TRBJ1-5; 10 bases line up with TRBD1. CDR1 is ENHRY and CDR2 is SYGVKD in the germline V gene. CDR3 length: 18 amino acids. Trimming took 3 bases from V and 6 from J; bases not matched to a gene: 14.

This CDR3 is CSADSPVAQFF. The CDR3 nucleotides are TGCAGTGCCGACTCTCCCGTGGCCCAGTTCTTC. V usage is TRBV20-1 and J usage is TRBJ2-5; D unclear. The J call may be mistaken, given a closer DNA end match to TRBJ2-1. The CDR3 is made up of 11 amino acids. Germline values: CDR1 DFQATT, CDR2 SNEGSKA (reference sequence).

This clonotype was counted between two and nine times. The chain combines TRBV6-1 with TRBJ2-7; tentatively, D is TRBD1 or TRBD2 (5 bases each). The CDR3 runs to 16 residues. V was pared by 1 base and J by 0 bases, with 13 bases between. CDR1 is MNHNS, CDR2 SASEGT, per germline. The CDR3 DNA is TGTGCCAGCAGTGAAGTCCCCTGGGGGATCTCCTACGAGCAGTACTTC. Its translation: CASSEVPWGISYEQYF.

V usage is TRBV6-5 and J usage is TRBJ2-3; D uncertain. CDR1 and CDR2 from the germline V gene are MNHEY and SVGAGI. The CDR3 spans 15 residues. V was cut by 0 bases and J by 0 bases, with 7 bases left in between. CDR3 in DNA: TGTGCCAGCAGTTACTCCCTGCGCAGCACAGATACGCAGTATTTT. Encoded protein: CASSYSLRSTDTQYF.

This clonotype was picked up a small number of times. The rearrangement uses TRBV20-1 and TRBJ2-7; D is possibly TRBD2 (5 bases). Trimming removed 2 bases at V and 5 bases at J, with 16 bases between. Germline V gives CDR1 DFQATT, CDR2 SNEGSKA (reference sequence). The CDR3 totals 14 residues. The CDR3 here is CSARRGSSQNEQYF. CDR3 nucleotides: TGCAGTGCTAGACGAGGGTCCAGCCAAAACGAGCAGTACTTC.

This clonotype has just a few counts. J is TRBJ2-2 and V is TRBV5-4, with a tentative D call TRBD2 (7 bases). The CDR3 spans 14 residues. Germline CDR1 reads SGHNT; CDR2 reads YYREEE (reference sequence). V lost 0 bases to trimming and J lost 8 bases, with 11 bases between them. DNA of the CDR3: TGTGCCAGCAGCTTGGTCGGGGGGCCTGGGGAGCTGTTTTTT. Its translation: CASSLVGGPGELFF.

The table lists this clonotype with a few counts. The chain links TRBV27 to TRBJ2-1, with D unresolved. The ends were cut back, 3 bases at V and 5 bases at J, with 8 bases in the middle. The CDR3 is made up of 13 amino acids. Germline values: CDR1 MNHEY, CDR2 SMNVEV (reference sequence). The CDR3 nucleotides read TGTGCCAGCAGTTTTTCCCAAAACAATGAGCAGTTCTTC. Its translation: CASSFSQNNEQFF.

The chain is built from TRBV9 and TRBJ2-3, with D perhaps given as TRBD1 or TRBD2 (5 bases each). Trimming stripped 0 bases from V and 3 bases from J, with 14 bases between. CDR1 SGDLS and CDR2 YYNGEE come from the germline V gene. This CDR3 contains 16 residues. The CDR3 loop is CASSVGGRGETDTQYF. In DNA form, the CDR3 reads TGTGCCAGCAGCGTAGGGGGCCGGGGAGAAACAGATACGCAGTATTTT.

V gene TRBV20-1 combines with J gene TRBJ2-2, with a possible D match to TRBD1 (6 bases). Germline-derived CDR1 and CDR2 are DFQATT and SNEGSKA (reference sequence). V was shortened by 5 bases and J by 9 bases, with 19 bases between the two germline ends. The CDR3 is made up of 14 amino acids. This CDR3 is CSACTGTLTWELFF. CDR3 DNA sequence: TGCAGTGCTTGTACCGGGACACTAACCTGGGAGCTGTTTTTT.

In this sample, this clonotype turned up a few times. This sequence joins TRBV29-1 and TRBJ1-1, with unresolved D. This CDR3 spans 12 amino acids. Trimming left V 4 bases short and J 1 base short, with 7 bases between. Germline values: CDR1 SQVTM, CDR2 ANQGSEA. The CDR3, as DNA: TGCAGCGTTGTCCCGTCGAACACTGAAGCTTTCTTT. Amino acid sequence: CSVVPSNTEAFF.

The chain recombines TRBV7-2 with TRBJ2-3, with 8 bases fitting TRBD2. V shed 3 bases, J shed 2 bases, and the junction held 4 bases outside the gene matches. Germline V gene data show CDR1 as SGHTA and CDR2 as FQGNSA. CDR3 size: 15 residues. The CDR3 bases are TGTACCAGCAGCTTGCCTAGCGGGTACACAGATACGCAGTATTTT. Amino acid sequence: CTSSLPSGYTDTQYF.

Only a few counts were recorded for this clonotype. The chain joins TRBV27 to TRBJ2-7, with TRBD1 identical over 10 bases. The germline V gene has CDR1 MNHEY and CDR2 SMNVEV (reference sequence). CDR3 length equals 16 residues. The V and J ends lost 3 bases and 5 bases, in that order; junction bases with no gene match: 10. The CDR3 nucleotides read TGTGCCAGCAGTTTGTATACGGGACAGGGGATCGACGAGCAGTACTTC. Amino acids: CASSLYTGQGIDEQYF.

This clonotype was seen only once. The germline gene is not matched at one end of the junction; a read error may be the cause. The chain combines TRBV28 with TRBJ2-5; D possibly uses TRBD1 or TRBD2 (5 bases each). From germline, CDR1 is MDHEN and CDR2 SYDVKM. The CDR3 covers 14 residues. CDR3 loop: CANSLPGTLDERYF. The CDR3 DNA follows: TGTGCCAACAGTTTGCCCGGGACCTTAGATGAGCGGTACTTC.

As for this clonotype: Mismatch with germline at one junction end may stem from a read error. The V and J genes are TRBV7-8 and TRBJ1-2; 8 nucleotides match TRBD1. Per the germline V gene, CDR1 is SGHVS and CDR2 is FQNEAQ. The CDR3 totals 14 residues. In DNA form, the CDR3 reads TGTGCCAGCAAGCCTCAGGGGGCGAACTGTGGCTACACCTTC. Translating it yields CASKPQGANCGYTF.

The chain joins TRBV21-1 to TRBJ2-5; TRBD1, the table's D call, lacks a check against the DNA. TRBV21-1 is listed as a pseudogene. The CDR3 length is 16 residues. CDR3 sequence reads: CASSKDPGQGAREQYF. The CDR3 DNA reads TGTGCCAGCAGCAAAGATCCGGGACAGGGGGCGCGGGAGCAATACTTC.

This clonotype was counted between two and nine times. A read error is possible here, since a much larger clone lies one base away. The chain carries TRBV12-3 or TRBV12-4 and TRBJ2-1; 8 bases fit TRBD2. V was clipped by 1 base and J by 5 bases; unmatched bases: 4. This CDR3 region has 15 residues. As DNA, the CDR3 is TGTGCCAGCAGTTTAGGGCGGGGGGCCCACAATGAGCAGTTCTTC. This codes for CASSLGRGAHNEQFF.